The source of this TCR beta chain is a study of OX40 agonist ivuxolimab in advanced cancers. For the study at large: Previous treatment with anti-PD-1, anti-PD-L1 or anti-CTLA-4 therapy was allowed; about 37% had received some. General study points: Some nonresponders also had low normalized T-cell clonal expansion. Individuals who were partial responders at 0.1-3.0 mg/kg had clonal expansion that ranked among the lowest.

Trimming removed 4 bases from V and 2 bases from J; junction bases left unmatched: 7. CDR1 is SGHNT, CDR2 YYREEE, per germline (reference sequence). This CDR3 is 16 amino acids long. Comment on this clone: Its antigen is not identified.

Clones were sequenced by immunoSEQ multiplex PCR, and TCRdb holds only the in-frame ones, with some missing. Of 50,000 to 65,000 clones listed, approximately 89% are singletons. The sample consisted of CD4+ or CD8+ T cells sorted from blood, taken in a trial of the OX40 agonist ivuxolimab. The receptor was isolated from an adult with an advanced solid tumor such as melanoma, head and neck, liver or kidney cancer. J is TRBJ2-3 and V is TRBV5-4, with 10 bases lining up with TRBD2. In nucleotides, the CDR3 is TGTGCCAGCAGCCCCGGACTAGCGGAGATCACAGATACGCAGTATTTT. Protein sequence: CASSPGLAEITDTQYF.